The clone carrying this T cell receptor beta chain came up a few times. Its antigen is undetermined. TCRdb re-called the 5' RACE reads through MiXCR, storing one row per CDR3 protein. This table holds roughly 5,500 distinct CDR3 sequences, roughly 38% found once. V lost 6 bases and J 9 bases, leaving 18 bases between the germline ends. CDR3 length: 13 residues. CDR1 is DFQATT, CDR2 SNEGSKA, per germline (reference sequence). Study-wide results and limits: The TCR gene usage of tumor memory CD4+ T cells clustered together with blood and lymph node memory CD4+ cells and with lymph node naive CD4+ cells. Tumor Treg TCRs overlapped most with tumor naive CD4+ cells.

J is TRBJ2-1 and V is TRBV20-1; tentatively, D is TRBD2 (5 bases). Sequencing was carried out using memory CD4+ T cells sorted from blood. Stated subset: memory CD4+ T cells, CD4+CD45RO+CD25-. The clonotype comes from a female donor with breast cancer. DNA for the CDR3: TGCAGTGCCCCTTATCCAGCTAGCACTGAGCAGTTCTTC. Translation: CSAPYPASTEQFF.